The clone carrying this T cell receptor beta chain was found many times. Attached unique molecular identifiers marked individual cDNA molecules. TCRdb called the 5' RACE reads again in MiXCR, with one record for every CDR3 protein. The repertoire consists of some 82,000 distinct CDR3 sequences, with 5% to 6.5% occurring once and the leading ten covering 6.5% to 9%. Germline V lookup: CDR1 SGHVS, CDR2 FQNEAQ. The CDR3 totals 16 residues. Trimming removed 4 bases from V and 6 bases from J, with 19 bases in between. The data were obtained in a study of early T cells in non-severe SARS-CoV-2 infection. Overall study context: Sequenced bulk RNA came from whole blood that was unsorted, and chains were unpaired.

This receptor was obtained from an adult who was a healthcare worker with PCR-confirmed SARS-CoV-2 infection or an uninfected control (not recorded which). V and J are TRBV7-8 and TRBJ1-5, with D unresolved. Sequencing was performed on whole blood. The CDR3 is CASSYSTTGRVQPQHF. The DNA for the CDR3 is TGTGCCAGCAGCTATTCGACAACGGGAAGGGTTCAGCCCCAGCATTTT.